The T cell receptor (beta chain) described here comes from a study of shared clonotypes between healthy human individuals. Study-level information: There were three CD4 naive, three CD4 memory, two CD8 naive and one CD8 memory plates per donor.

Broader study findings: A small donor pool kept down the genetic and exposure-history diversity that was represented.

Division of CD4+ cells produced a CD45RA+ naive subset and a CD45RA-negative memory subset. The length of the CDR3 is 15 residues. Deletions cut 4 bases from V and 5 bases from J, with 17 bases between. CDR1 is SSHAT, CDR2 FNYEAQ, per germline (reference sequence). Produced via immunoSEQ multiplex PCR; TCRdb's table is partial and in-frame only. The sample yields under 1,100,000 clones, approximately 78% seen once. Regarding this clone: Antigen specificity is unknown.

This sequence was found in a man between 18 and 29 years old in good health. Some clones in this sample may be carry-over from other donors' samples. This rearrangement joins TRBV7-7 to TRBJ2-5; possible D gene TRBD2, 6 bases. Sample: memory CD4+ T cells from PBMCs. The subset: CD45RA-negative fraction. CDR3 DNA sequence: TGTGCCAGCAGCTCTAGCGCGGTCCGGGGGGAGACCCAGTACTTC. This encodes CASSSSAVRGETQYF.